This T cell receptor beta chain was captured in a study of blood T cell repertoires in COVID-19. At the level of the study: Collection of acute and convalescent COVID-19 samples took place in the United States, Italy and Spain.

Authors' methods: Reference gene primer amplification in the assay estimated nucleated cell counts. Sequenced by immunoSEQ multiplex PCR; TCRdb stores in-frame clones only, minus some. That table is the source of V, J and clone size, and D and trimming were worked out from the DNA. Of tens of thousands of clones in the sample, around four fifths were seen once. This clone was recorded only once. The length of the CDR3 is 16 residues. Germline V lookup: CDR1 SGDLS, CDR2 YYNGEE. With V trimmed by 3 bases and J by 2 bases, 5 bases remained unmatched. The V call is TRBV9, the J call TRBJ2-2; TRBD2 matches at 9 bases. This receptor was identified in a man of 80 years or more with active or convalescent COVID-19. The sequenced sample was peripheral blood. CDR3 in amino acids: CASSGLAVTNTGELFF. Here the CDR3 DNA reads TGTGCCAGCAGCGGACTAGCGGTGACAAACACCGGGGAGCTGTTTTTT.